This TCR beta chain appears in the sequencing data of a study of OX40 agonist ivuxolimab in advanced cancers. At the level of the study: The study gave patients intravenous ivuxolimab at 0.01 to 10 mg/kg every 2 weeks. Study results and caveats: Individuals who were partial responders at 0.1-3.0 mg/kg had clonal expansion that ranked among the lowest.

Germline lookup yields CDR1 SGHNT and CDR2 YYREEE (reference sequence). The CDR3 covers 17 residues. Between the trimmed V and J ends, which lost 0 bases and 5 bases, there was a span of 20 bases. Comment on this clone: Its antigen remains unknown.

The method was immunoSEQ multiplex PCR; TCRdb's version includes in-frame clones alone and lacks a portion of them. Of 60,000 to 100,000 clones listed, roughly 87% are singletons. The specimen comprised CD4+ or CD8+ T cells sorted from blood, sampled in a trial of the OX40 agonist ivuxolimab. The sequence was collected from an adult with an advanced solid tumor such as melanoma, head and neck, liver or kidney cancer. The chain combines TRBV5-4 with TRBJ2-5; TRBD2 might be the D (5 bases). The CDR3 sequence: CASSLGVSEGFNETQYF. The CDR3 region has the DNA TGTGCCAGCAGCTTGGGTGTTAGCGAAGGATTTAATGAGACCCAGTACTTC.